The clone carrying this T cell receptor beta chain was observed a handful of times. Profiled with immunoSEQ multiplex PCR; TCRdb holds only in-frame clones, not every one. The table lists 100,000 to 150,000 clones, roughly 87% of them singletons. The sample originates from a study of T cell responses to AZD1222 COVID-19 vaccine. The germline V gene has CDR1 SGHKS and CDR2 YYEKEE (reference sequence). The CDR3 is 13 residues long. V shed 4 bases and J shed 5 bases, with 10 bases lying between them. This chain links TRBV5-5 with TRBJ1-5; no clear D. The receptor was derived from an adult in good health. The sequenced sample was peripheral blood, obtained on day 0 of AZD1222 vaccination. CDR3 sequence: CASSVSDDQPQHF. CDR3 nucleotide sequence: TGTGCCAGCAGCGTTTCAGATGATCAGCCCCAGCATTTT.